Included here is one TCR beta chain sequence, with context. Its specificity is unknown. The sample belongs to a study of T cells after posttransplantation cyclophosphamide. Study results and limitations: Recipient CMV seropositivity and CMV reactivation strongly tracked TRB clonality.

This CDR3 is built from 15 residues. V lost 3 bases to trimming and J lost 0 bases, with 11 bases between them. Germline CDR1 and CDR2: MDHEN and SYDVKM. The assay was immunoSEQ multiplex PCR, and TCRdb's table has in-frame clones only and misses some. Of tens of thousands of clones in the sample, roughly 70% were seen once. The TCR originated in a woman aged 55-69 years in good health, CMV-negative, and a related stem cell transplant donor. The gene calls are TRBV28 and TRBJ1-2; D gene ambiguous. Sequencing was performed on memory CD4+ T cells sorted from PBMCs. CDR3 nucleotide sequence: TGTGCCAGCAGTTTTCTACCGGGGACTAACTATGGCTACACCTTC. This translates into CASSFLPGTNYGYTF.